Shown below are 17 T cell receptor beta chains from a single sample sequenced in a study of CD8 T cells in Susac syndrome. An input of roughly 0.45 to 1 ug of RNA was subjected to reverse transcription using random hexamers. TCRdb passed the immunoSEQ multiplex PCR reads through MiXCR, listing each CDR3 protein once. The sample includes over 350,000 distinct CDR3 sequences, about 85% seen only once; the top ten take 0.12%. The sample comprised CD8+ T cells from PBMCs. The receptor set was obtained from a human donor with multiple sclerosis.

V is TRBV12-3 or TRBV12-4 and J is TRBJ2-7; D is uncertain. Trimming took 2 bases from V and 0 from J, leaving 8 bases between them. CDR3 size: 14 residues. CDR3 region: CASSLLADSYEQYF. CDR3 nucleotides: TGTGCCAGCAGTTTATTGGCGGACTCCTACGAGCAGTACTTC.

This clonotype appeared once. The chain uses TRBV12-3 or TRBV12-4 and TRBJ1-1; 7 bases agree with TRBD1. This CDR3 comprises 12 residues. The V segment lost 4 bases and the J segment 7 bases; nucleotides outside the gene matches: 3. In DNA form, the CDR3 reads TGTGCCAGCAGTTCCACAGGGGTTGAAGCTTTCTTT. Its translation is CASSSTGVEAFF.

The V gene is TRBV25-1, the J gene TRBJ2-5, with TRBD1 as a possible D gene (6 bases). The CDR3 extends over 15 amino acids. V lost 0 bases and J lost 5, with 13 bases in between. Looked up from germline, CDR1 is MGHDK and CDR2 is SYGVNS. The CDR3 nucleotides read TGTGCCAGCAGTGAATACGGCAGGGGAGATGAGACCCAGTACTTC. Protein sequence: CASSEYGRGDETQYF.

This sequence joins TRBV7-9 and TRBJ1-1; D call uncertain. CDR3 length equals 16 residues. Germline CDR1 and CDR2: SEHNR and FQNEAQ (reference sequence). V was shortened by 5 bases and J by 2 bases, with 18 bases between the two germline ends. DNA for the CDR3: TGTGCCAGCAGCCCGGCATCGGGAGATGAAAACACTGAAGCTTTCTTT. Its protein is CASSPASGDENTEAFF.

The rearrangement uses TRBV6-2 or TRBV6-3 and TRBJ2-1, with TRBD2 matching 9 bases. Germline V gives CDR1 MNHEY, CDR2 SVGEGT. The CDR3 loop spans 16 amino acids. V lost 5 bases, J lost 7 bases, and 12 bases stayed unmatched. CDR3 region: CASSPSISGSKNEQFF. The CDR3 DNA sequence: TGTGCCAGCAGTCCCTCGATTAGCGGGAGCAAGAATGAGCAGTTCTTC.

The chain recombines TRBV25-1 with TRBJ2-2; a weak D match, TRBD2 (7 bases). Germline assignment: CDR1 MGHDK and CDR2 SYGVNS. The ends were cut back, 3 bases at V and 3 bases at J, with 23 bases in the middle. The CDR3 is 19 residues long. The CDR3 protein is CASSEGRRGALKDTGELFF. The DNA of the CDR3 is TGTGCCAGCAGTGAGGGTCGTCGGGGGGCGCTTAAGGACACCGGGGAGCTGTTTTTT.

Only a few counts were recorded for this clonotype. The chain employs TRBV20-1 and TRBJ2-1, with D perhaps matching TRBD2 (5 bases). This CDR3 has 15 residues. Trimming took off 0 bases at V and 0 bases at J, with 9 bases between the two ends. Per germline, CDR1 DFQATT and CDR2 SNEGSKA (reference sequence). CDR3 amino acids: CSARDRESSYNEQFF. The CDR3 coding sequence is TGCAGTGCTAGAGATCGGGAAAGCTCCTACAATGAGCAGTTCTTC.

The CDR3 sequence: CAISGTAQGANTGELFF. Written as DNA, the CDR3 is TGTGCCATCAGTGGCACCGCACAGGGGGCTAACACCGGGGAGCTGTTTTTT. This chain connects TRBV10-3 to TRBJ2-2, with 9 bases aligning to TRBD1. CDR1 and CDR2 (germline): ENHRY, SYGVKD. The length of the CDR3 is 17 residues. V was pared by 4 bases and J by 2 bases, with 8 bases of the junction left unmatched.

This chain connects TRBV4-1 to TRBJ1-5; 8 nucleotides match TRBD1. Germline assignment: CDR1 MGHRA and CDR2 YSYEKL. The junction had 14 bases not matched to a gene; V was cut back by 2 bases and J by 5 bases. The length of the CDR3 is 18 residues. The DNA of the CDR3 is TGCGCCAGCAGCCAATACCCCGCGGACAGGGAGTTTTATCAGCCCCAGCATTTT. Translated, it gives CASSQYPADREFYQPQHF.

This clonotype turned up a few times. DNA for the CDR3: TGTGCCAGCAGGACGGTGAGCTCCTACAATGAGCAGTTCTTC. This codes for CASRTVSSYNEQFF. This chain joins TRBV7-9 and TRBJ2-1; the D is unclear. The V and J ends lost 6 bases and 0 bases respectively, with 9 bases between them. Germline CDR1 reads SEHNR; CDR2 reads FQNEAQ (reference sequence). This CDR3 is 14 amino acids long.

The CDR3 reads CASSQAQAFTDTQYF. CDR3 in DNA: TGTGCCAGCTCACAAGCACAGGCGTTCACAGATACGCAGTATTTT. The genes are TRBV18 and TRBJ2-3; possibly TRBD1 for D (5 bases). CDR3 length equals 15 residues. V dropped 4 bases and J dropped 2 bases, with 13 bases sitting between them. In germline, CDR1 is KGHSH, CDR2 LQKENI.

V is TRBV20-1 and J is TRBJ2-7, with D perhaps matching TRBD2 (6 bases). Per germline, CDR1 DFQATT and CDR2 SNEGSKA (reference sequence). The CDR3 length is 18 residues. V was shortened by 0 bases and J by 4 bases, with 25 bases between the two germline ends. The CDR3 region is CSARDPLEAQGLFYEQYF. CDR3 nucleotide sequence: TGCAGTGCTAGAGATCCACTGGAAGCTCAGGGACTCTTTTACGAGCAGTACTTC.

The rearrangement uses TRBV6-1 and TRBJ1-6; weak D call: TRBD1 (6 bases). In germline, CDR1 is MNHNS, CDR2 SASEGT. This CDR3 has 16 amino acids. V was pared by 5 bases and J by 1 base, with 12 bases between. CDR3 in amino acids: CASSNPTGSYNSPLHF. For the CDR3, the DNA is TGTGCCAGCAGTAATCCGACAGGATCCTATAATTCACCCCTCCACTTT.

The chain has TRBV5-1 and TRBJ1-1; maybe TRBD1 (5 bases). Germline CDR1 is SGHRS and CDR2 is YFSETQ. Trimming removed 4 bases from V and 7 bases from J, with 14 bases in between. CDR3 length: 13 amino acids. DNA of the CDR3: TGCGCCAGCAGCATAGGGACGGACGATGAAGCTTTCTTT. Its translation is CASSIGTDDEAFF.

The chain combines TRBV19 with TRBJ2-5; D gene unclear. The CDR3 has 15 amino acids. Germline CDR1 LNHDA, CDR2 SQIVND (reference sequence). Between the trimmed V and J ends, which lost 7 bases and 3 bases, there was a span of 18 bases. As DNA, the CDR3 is TGTGCCAGTATTCGATCCGGCGGCGAGAAAGAGACCCAGTACTTC. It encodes CASIRSGGEKETQYF.

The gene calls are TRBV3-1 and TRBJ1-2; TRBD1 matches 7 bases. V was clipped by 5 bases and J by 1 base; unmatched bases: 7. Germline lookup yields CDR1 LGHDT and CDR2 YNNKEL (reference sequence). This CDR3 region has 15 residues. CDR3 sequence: CASSTRDSINYGYTF. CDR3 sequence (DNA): TGTGCCAGCAGCACCCGGGACAGTATTAACTATGGCTACACCTTC. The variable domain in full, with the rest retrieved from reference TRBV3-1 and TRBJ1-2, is DTAVSQTPKYLVTQMGNDKSIKCEQNLGHDTMYWYKQDSKKFLKIMFSYNNKELIINETVPNRFSPKSPDKAHLNLHINSLELGDSAVYFCASSTRDSINYGYTFGSGTRLTVV.

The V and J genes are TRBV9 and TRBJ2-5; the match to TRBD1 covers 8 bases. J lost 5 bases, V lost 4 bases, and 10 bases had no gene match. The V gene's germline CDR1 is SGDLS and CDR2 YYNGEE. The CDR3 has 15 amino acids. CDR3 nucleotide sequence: TGTGCCAGCAGCCCCTTCCAGGGGGCTAGGGAGACCCAGTACTTC. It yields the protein CASSPFQGARETQYF.